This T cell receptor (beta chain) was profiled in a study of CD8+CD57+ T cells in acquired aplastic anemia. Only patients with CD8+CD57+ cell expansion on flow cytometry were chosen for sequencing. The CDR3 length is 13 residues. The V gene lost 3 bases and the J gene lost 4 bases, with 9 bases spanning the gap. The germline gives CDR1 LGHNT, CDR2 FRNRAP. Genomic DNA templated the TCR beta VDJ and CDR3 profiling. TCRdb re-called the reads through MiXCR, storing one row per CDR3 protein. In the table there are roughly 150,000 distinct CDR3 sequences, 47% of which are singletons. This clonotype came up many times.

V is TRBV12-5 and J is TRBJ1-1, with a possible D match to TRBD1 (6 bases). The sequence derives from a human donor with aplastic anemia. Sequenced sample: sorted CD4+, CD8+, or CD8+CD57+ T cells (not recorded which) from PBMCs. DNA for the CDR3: TGTGCTAGTGGTTTCGAACAGGGCACTGAAGCTTTCTTT. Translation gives CASGFEQGTEAFF.